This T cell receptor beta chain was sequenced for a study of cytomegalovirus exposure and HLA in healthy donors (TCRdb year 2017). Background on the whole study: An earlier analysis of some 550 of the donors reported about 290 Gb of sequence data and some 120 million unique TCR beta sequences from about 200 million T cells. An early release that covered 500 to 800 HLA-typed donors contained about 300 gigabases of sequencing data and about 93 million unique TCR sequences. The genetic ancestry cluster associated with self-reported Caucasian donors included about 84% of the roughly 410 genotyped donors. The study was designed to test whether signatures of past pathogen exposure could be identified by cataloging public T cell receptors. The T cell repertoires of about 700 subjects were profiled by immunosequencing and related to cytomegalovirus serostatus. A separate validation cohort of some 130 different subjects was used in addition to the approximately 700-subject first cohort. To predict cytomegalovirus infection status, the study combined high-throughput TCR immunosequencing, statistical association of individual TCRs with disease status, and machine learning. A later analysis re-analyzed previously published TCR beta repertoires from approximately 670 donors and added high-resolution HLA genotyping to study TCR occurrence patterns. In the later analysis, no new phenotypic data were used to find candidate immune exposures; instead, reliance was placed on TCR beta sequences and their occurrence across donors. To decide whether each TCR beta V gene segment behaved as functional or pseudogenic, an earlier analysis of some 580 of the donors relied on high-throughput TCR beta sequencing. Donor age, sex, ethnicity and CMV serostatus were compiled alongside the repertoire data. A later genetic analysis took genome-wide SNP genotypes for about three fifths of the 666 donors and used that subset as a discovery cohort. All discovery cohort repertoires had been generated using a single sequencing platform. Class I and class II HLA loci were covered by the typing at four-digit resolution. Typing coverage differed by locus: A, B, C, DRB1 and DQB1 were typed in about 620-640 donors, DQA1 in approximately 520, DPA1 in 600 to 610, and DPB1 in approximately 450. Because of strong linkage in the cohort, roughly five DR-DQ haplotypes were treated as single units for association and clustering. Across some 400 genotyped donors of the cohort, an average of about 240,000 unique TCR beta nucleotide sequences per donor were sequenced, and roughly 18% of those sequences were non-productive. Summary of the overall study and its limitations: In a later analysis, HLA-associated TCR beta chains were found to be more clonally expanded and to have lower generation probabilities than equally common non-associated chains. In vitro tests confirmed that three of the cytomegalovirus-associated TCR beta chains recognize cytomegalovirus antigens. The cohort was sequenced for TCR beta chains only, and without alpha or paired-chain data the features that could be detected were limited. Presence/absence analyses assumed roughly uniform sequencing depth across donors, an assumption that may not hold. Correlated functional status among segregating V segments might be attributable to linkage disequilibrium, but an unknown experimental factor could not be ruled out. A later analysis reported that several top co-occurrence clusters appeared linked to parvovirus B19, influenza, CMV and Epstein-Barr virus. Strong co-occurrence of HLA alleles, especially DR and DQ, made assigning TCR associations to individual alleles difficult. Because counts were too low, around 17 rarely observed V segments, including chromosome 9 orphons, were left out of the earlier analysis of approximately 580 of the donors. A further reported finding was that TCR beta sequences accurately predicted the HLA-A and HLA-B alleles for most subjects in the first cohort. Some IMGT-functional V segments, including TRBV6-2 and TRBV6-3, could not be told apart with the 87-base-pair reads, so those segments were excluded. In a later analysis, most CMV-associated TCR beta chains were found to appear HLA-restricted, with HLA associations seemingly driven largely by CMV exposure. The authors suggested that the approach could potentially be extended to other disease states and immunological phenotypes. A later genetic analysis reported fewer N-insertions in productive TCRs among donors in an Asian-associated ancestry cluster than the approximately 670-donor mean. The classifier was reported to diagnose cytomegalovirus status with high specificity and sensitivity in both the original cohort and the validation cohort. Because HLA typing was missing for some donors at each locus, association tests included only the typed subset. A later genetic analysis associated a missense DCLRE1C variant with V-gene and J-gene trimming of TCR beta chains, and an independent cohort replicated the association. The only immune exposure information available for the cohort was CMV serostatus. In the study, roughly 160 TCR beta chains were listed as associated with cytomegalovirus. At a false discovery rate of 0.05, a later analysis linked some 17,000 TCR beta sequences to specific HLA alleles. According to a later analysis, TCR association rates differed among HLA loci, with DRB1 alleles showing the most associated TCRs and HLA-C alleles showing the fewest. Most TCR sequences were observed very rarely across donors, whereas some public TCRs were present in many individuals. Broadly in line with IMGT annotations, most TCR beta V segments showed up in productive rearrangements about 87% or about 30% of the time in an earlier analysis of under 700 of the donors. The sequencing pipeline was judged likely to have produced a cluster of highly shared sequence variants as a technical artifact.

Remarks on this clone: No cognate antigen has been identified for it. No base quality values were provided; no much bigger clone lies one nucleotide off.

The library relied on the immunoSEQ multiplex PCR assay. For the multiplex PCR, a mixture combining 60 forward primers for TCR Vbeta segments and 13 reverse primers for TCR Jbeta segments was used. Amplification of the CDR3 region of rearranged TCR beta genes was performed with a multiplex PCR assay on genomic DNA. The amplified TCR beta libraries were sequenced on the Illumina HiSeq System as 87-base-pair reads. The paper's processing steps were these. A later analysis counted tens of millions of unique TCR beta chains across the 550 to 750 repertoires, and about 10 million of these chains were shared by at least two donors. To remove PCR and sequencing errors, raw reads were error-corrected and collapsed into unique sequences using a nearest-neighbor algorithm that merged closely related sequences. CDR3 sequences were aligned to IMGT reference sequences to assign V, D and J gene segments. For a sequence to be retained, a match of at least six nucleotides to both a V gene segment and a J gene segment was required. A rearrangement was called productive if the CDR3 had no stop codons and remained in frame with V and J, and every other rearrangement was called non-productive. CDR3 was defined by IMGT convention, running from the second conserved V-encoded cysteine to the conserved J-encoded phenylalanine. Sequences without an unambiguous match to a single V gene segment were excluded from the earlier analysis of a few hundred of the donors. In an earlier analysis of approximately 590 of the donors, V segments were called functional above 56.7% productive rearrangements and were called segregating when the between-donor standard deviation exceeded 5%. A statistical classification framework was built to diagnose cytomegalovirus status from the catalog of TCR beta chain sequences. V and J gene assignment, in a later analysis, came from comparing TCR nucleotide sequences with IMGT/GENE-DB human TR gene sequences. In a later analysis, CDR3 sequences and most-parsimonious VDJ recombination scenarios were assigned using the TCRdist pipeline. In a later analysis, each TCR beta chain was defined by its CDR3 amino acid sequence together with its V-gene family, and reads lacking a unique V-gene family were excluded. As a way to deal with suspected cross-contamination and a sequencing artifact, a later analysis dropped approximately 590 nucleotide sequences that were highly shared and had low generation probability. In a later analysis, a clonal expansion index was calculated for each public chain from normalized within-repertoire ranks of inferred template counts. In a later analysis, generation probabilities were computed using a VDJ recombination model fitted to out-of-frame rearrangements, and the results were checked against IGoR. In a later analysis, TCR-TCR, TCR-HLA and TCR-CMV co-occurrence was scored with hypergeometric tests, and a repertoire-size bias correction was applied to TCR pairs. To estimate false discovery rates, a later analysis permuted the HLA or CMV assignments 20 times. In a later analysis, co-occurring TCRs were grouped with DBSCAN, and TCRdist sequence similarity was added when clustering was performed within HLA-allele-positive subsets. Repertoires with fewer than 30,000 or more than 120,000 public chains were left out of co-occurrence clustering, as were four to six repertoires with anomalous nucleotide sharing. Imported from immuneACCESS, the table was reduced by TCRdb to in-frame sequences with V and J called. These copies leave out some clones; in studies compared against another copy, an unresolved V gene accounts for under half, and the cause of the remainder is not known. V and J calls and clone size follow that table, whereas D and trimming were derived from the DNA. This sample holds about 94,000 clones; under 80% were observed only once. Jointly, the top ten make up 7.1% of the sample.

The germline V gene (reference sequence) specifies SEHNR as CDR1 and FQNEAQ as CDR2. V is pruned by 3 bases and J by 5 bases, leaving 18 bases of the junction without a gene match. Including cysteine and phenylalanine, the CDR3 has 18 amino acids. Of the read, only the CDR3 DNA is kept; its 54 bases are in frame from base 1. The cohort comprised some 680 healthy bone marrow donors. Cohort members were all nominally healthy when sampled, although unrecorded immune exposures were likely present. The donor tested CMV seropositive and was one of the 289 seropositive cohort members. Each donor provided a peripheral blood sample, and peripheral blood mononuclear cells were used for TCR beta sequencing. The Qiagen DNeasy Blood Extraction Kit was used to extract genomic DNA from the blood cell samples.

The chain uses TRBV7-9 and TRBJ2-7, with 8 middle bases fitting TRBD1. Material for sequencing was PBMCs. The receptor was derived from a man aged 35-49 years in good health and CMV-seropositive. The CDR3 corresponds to CASSFNPFGQGPSHEQYF. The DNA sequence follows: TGTGCCAGCAGCTTCAACCCCTTTGGACAGGGACCCTCGCACGAGCAGTACTTC. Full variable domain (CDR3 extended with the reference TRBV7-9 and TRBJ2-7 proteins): DTGVSQNPRHKITKRGQNVTFRCDPISEHNRLYWYRQTLGQGPEFLTYFQNEAQLEKSRLLSDRFSAERPKGSFSTLEIQRTEQGDSAMYLCASSFNPFGQGPSHEQYFGPGTRLTVT.